The clone carrying this TCR beta chain was seen many times. Its antigen is still unknown. RNA transcripts were the template for amplifying TCR beta CDR3 regions. Initially, a first-round RT-PCR of the TCR CDR3 employed the HTBI primer set. In TCRdb, the multiplex PCR reads were re-called with MiXCR into one record per CDR3 protein. Here the sample spans fewer than 300,000 distinct CDR3 sequences, around 15% being singletons. Initially, at the first diagnosis of hyperthyroidism and before any ophthalmopathy symptoms, blood was sampled. These data are taken from a study of T cells in Graves' hyperthyroidism and ophthalmopathy. Study context: Peripheral blood was acquired at first diagnosis, ahead of any therapy whatsoever.

J gave up 9 bases and V 8 bases, and 4 bases lay outside the gene matches. CDR1 and CDR2 from the germline V gene are SNHLY and FYNNEI. The CDR3 contains 11 residues. General study points: Before onset, by a median of approximately 5.9 months, the model predicted ophthalmopathy. Most thyroid clonotypes with frequency above 0.001 were detected in blood.

The sequence derives from a woman aged 50 to 60 with Graves' hyperthyroidism that later progressed to Graves' ophthalmopathy. The sample was blood. This chain connects TRBV2 to TRBJ2-1, with 7 bases aligning to TRBD2. The CDR3 reads CASRREREQFF. The CDR3 DNA is TGTGCCAGCCGGCGGGAGCGTGAGCAGTTCTTC.